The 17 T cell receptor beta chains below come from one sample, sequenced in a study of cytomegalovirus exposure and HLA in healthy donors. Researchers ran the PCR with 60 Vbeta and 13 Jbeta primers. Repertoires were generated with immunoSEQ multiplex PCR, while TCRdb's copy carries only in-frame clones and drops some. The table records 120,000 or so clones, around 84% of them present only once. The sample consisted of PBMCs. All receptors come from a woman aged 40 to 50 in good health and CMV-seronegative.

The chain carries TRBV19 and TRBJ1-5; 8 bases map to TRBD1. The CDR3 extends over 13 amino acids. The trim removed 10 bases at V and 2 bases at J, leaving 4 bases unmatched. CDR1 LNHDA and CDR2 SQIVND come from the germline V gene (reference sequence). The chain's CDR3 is CAKRGQGNQPQHF. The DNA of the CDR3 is TGTGCCAAAAGGGGACAGGGCAATCAGCCCCAGCATTTT.

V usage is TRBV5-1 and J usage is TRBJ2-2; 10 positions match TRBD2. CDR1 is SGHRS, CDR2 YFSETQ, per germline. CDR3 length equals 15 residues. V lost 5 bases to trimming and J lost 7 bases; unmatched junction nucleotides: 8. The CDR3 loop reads CASRVSGRADGELFF. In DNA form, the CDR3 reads TGCGCCAGCAGAGTCAGCGGGAGGGCCGACGGGGAGCTGTTTTTT.

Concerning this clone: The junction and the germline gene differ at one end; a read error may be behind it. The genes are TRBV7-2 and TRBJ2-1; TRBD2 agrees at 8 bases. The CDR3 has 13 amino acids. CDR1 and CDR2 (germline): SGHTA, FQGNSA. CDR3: CASRLAGLNEQFF. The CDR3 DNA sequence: TGTGCCAGCAGATTAGCGGGACTCAATGAGCAGTTCTTC.

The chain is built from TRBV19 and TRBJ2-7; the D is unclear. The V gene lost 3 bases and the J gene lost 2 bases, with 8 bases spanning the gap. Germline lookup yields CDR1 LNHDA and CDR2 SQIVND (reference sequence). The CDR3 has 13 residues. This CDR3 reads CASSMSFPYEQYF. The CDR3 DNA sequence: TGTGCCAGTAGTATGAGCTTTCCCTACGAGCAGTACTTC.

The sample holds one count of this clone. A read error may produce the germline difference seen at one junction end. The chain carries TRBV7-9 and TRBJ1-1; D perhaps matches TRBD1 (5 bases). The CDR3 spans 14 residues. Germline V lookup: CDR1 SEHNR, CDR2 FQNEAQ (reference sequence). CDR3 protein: CSSSLGQGGGEAFF. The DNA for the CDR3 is TGTTCCAGCAGCTTAGGCCAGGGTGGTGGTGAAGCTTTCTTT. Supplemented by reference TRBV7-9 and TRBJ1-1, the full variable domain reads DTGVSQNPRHKITKRGQNVTFRCDPISEHNRLYWYRQTLGQGPEFLTYFQNEAQLEKSRLLSDRFSAERPKGSFSTLEIQRTEQGDSAMYLCSSSLGQGGGEAFFGQGTRLTVV.

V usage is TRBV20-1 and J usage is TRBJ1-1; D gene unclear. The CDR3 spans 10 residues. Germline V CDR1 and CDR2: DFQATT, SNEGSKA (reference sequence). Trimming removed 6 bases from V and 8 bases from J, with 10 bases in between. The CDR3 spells CSAGQYEAFF. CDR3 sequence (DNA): TGCAGTGCCGGTCAATACGAAGCTTTCTTT.

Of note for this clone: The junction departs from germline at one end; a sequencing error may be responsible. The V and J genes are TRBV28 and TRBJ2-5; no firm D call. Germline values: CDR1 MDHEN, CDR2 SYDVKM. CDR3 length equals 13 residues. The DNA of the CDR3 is TGTGTCAGCAGTTTTGGCAGAATGGAGACCCAGTACTTC. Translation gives CVSSFGRMETQYF.

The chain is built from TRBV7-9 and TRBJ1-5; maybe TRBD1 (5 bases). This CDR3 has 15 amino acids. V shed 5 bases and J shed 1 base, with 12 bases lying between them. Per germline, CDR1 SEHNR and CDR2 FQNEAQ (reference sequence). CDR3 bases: TGTGCCAGCAGCCCCCAGGGCGGCAGCAATCAGCCCCAGCATTTT. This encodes CASSPQGGSNQPQHF.

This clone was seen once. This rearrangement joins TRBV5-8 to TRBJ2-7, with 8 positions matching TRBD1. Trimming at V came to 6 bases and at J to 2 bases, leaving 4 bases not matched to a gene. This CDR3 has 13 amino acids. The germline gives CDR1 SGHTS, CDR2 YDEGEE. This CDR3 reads CASNRTGPYEQYF. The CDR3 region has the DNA TGTGCCAGCAACCGGACAGGGCCCTACGAGCAGTACTTC. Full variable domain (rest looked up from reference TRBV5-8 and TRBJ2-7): EAGVTQSPTHLIKTRGQQATLRCSPISGHTSVYWYQQALGLGLQFLLWYDEGEERNRGNFPPRFSGRQFPNYSSELNVNALELEDSALYLCASNRTGPYEQYFGPGTRLTVT.

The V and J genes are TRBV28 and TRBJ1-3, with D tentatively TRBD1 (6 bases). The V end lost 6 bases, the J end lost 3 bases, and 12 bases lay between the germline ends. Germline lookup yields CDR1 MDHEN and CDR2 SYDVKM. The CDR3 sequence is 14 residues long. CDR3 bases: TGTGCCAGCAGCCCGGGGGGCTTTGGAAACACCATATATTTT. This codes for CASSPGGFGNTIYF.

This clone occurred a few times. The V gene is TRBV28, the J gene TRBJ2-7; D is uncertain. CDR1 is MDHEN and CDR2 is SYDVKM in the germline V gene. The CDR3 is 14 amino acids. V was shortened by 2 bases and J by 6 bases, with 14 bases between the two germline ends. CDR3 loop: CASSLVGSGGEQYF. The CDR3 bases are TGTGCCAGCAGTTTAGTCGGGTCGGGTGGCGAGCAGTACTTC.

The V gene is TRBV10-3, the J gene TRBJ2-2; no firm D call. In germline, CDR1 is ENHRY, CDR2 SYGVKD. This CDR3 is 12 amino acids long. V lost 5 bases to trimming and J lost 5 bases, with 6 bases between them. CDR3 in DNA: TGTGCCATCAGTCGCGATACCGGGGAGCTGTTTTTT. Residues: CAISRDTGELFF.

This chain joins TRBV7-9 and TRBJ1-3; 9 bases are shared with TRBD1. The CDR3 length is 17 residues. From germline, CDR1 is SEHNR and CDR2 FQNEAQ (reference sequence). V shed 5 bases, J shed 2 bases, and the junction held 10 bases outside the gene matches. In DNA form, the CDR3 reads TGTGCCAGCAGCCTCTCCCTACAGGGGGCCCCTGGAAACACCATATATTTT. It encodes CASSLSLQGAPGNTIYF. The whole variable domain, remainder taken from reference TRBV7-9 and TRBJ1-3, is DTGVSQNPRHKITKRGQNVTFRCDPISEHNRLYWYRQTLGQGPEFLTYFQNEAQLEKSRLLSDRFSAERPKGSFSTLEIQRTEQGDSAMYLCASSLSLQGAPGNTIYFGEGSWLTVV.

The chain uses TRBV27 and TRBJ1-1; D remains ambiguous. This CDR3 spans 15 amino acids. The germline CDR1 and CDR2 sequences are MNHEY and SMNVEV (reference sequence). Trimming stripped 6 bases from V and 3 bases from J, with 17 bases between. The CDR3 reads CASRYRAFLDTEAFF. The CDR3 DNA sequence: TGTGCCAGCAGATACCGCGCGTTTCTTGACACTGAAGCTTTCTTT.

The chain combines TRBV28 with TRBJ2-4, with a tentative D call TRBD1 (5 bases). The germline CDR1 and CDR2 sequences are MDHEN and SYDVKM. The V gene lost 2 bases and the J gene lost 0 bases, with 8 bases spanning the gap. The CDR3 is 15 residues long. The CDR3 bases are TGTGCCAGCAGTTTACCAGGGCTAGCCAAAAACATTCAGTACTTC. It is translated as CASSLPGLAKNIQYF.

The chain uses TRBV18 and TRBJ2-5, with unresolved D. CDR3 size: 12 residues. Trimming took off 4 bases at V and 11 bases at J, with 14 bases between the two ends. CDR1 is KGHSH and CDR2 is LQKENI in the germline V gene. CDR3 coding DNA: TGTGCCAGCTCACGCCGAGGCGGTGAGCAGTACTTC. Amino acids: CASSRRGGEQYF.

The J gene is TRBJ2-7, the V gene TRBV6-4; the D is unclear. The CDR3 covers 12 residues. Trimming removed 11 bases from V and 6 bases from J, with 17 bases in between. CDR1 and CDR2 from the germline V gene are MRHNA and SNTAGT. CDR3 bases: TGTGCCGCACCCCCCCGCTATATCGAGCAGTACTTC. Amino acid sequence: CAAPPRYIEQYF.